The source of this TCR beta chain is a study of T cell changes during pregnancy in multiple sclerosis. The data were produced by immunoSEQ multiplex PCR, yet TCRdb's version contains in-frame clones alone and is incomplete. The table has 13,000 to 15,000 clones, around 86% seen once; the top ten hold 15% to 20%. The CDR3 is 14 amino acids. With V trimmed by 4 bases and J by 4 bases, 7 bases remained unmatched. The germline V gene encodes CDR1 SGHDT and CDR2 YYEEEE. Specimen: CD8+ T cells from peripheral blood mononuclear cells, collected in the first trimester of pregnancy. The clonotype originates from a female donor with multiple sclerosis, enrolled in a pregnancy study. This chain joins TRBV5-6 and TRBJ1-1, with TRBD1 matching over 7 bases. The CDR3 DNA sequence: TGTGCCAGCAGCCCTCTGGCAGGGGGCACTGAAGCTTTCTTT. Translating gives CASSPLAGGTEAFF.